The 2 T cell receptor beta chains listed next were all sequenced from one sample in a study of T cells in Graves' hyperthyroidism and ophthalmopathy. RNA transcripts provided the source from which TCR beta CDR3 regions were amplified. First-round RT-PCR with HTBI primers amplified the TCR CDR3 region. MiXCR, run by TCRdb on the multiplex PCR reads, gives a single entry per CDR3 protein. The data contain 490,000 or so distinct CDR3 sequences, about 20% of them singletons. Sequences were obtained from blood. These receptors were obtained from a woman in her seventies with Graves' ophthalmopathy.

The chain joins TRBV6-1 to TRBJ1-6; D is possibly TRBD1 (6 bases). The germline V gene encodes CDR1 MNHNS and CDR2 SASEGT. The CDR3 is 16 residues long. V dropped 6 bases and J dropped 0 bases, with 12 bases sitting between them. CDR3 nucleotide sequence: TGTGCCAGCAGCACCCAAGGGGGCTCCTATAATTCACCCCTCCACTTT. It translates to CASSTQGGSYNSPLHF.

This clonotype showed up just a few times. In DNA form, the CDR3 reads TGCAGCGTTTTGACAGGCCGTTCCGCCTATGGCTACACCTTC. It specifies CSVLTGRSAYGYTF. The chain links TRBV29-1 to TRBJ1-2; tentative D call: TRBD1 (6 bases). CDR3 length: 14 residues. Germline V gene lookup returns CDR1 SQVTM and CDR2 ANQGSEA. Trimming removed 5 bases from V and 4 bases from J, with 17 bases in between.